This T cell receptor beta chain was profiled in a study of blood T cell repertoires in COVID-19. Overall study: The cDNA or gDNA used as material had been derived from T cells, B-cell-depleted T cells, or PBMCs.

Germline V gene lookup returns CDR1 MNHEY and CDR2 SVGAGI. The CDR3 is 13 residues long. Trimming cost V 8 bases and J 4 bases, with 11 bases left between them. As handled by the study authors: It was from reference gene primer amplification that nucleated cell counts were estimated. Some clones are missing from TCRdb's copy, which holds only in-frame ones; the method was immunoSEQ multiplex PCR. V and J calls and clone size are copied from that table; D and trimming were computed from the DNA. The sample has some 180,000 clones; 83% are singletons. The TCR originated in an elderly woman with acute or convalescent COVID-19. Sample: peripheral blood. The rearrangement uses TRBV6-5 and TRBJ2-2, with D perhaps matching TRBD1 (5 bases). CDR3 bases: TGTGCCAGCGACCTAGGGGTCACCGGGGAGCTGTTTTTT. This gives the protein CASDLGVTGELFF.